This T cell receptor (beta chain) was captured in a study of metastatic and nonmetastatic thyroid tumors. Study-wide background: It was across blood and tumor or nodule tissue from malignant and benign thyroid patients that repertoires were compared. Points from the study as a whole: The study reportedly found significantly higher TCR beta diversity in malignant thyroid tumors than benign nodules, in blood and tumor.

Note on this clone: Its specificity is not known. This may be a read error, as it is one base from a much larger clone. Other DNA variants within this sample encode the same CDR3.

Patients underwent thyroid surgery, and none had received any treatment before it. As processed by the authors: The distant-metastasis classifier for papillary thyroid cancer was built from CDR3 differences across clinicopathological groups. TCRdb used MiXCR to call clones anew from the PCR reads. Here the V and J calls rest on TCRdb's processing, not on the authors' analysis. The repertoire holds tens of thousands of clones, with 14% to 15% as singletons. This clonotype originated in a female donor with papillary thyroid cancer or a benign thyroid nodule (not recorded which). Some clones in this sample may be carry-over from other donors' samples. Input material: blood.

The CDR3 sequence: CSARDIMGGGNQPQHF. The CDR3 DNA reads as TGCAGTGCTAGAGATATAATGGGAGGCGGCAATCAGCCCCAGCATTTT. The chain employs TRBV20-1 and TRBJ1-5; D is unresolved. The V gene lost 0 bases and the J gene lost 2 bases, with 14 bases spanning the gap. CDR1 and CDR2 (germline): DFQATT, SNEGSKA (reference sequence). This CDR3 has 16 amino acids.